This section outlines one TCR beta chain sequence together with its context. In the authors' methods: The authors estimated nucleated cell counts from reference gene primer amplification. Measured with immunoSEQ multiplex PCR; TCRdb has only the in-frame clones, and not every one. V and J calls and clone size are those listed in that table; D and trimming were worked out from the DNA. This sample has over 350,000 clones; about nine tenths occur once, and the top ten carry about 0.83%. The entry originates in a study of blood T cell repertoires in COVID-19. The CDR3 runs to 16 residues. CDR1 is SGHRS and CDR2 is YFSETQ in the germline V gene. V was cut by 4 bases and J by 0 bases, with 16 bases left in between. During the 2 weeks before they entered the study, exposed participants had met someone with a PCR-confirmed or clinician-diagnosed COVID-19 case.

This receptor was identified in a woman aged 40 to 55 who had been exposed to COVID-19. The sample consisted of PBMCs or T cells enriched from blood (not recorded which). The chain is built from TRBV5-1 and TRBJ1-1, with D tentatively TRBD1 (6 bases). The CDR3, as DNA: TGCGCCAGCAGCCCGGGCCTCGGGGGGCTGAACACTGAAGCTTTCTTT. As protein: CASSPGLGGLNTEAFF. The full variable domain, its missing parts supplied by reference TRBV5-1 and TRBJ1-1, is KAGVTQTPRYLIKTRGQQVTLSCSPISGHRSVSWYQQTPGQGLQFLFEYFSETQRNKGNFPGRFSGRQFSNSRSEMNVSTLELGDSALYLCASSPGLGGLNTEAFFGQGTRLTVV.